This TCR beta chain came from a study of blood T cell repertoires in COVID-19. Overall study context: Acute and convalescent COVID-19 specimens originated in the United States, Italy and Spain. T cells, B-cell-depleted T cells, or PBMCs provided the cDNA or gDNA that served as material.

Authors' processing steps: How many nucleated cells were present was estimated from reference gene primer amplification. Sequencing was performed with immunoSEQ multiplex PCR; in TCRdb, only in-frame clones are kept and a portion is missing. V, J and clone size are taken as reported in that table, and D and trimming were inferred from the DNA itself. The sample shows 250,000 to 350,000 clones, around 85% of them seen only once. Germline assignment: CDR1 MDHEN and CDR2 SYDVKM. This CDR3 region has 13 residues. Trimming shortened V by 7 bases and J by 0 bases, and 7 bases separated the two germline ends. Followed over time, Seattle patients had been enrolled while infection was active.

The chain carries TRBV28 and TRBJ1-5; the D is unclear. This receptor was identified in a human donor with COVID-19, enrolled during active disease. The donor label of this sample is uncertain. What was sequenced was peripheral blood. CDR3 DNA sequence: TGTGCCAGCATTCGGGTTAGCAATCAGCCCCAGCATTTT. It yields the protein CASIRVSNQPQHF.